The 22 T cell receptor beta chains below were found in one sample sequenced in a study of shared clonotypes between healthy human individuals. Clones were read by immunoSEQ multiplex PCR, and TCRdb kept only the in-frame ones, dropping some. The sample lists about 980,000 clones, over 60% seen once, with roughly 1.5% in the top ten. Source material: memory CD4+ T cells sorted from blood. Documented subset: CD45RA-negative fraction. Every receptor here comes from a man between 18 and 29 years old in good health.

CDR3 in amino acids: CASRPTSSGEQYF. The DNA for the CDR3 is TGTGCCAGCAGACCTACTAGTTCTGGCGAGCAGTACTTC. This chain joins TRBV7-2 and TRBJ2-7, with D possibly being TRBD2 (5 bases). Germline assignment: CDR1 SGHTA and CDR2 FQGNSA. The CDR3 consists of 13 residues. V shed 6 bases and J shed 6 bases, with 15 bases lying between them.

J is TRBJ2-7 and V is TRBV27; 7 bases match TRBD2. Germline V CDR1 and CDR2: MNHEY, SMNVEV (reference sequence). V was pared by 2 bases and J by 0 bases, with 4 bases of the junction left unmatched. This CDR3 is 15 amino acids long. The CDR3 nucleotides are TGTGCCAGCAGTTTACTCGGGGGGAGCTCCTACGAGCAGTACTTC. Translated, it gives CASSLLGGSSYEQYF.

The CDR3 spells CASSQIPYEQYF. The CDR3 DNA is TGTGCCAGCAGTCAAATCCCCTACGAGCAGTACTTC. This chain joins TRBV2 and TRBJ2-7; D remains unclear. The germline V and J ends were trimmed by 5 bases and 2 bases, with 7 bases remaining between them. The CDR3 sequence is 12 residues long. CDR1 SNHLY and CDR2 FYNNEI come from the germline V gene.

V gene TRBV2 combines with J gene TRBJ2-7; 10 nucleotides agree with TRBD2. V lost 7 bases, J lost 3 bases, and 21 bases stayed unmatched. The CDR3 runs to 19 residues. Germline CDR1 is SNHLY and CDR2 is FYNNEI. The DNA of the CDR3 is TGTGCCAGCAAAACCCGTGGGCTAGCGGGAGTAGAGTCGGACTACGAGCAGTACTTC. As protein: CASKTRGLAGVESDYEQYF.

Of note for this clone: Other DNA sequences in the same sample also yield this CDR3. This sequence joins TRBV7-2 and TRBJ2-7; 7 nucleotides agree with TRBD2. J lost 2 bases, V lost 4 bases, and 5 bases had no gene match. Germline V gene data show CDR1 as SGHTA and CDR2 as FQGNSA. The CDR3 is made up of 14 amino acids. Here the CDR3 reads CASSSGTTPYEQYF. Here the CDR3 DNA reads TGTGCCAGCAGCTCCGGGACTACCCCCTACGAGCAGTACTTC.

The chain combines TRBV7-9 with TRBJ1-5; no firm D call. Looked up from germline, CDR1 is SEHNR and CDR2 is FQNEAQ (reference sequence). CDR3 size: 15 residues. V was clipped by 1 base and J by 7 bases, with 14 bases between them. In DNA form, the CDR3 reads TGTGCCAGCAGCTTAGGAATCGGCGGAAGCCAGCCCCAGCATTTT. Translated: CASSLGIGGSQPQHF.

The CDR3 region has the DNA TGTGCCAGCAGTAGCGCCTCTAAAGACGAGCAGTACTTC. This codes for CASSSASKDEQYF. The chain uses TRBV6-5 and TRBJ2-7; D uncertain. V dropped 5 bases and J dropped 5 bases, with 13 bases sitting between them. Germline V CDR1 and CDR2: MNHEY, SVGAGI. The CDR3 runs 13 residues.

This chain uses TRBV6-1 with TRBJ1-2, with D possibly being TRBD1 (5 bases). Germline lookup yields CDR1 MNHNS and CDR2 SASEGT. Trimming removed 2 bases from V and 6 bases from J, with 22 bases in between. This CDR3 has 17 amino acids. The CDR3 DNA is TGTGCCAGCAGTGAAAGGATCGGGGGGGTTTTTGAGAATGGCTACACCTTC. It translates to CASSERIGGVFENGYTF.

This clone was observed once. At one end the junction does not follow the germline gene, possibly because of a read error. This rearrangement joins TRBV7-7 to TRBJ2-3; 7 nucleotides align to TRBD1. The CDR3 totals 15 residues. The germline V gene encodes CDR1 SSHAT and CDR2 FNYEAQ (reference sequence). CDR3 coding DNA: TGTGCTAGCAGCTTAGAAGGGACAGCCACAGATACGCAGTATTTT. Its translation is CASSLEGTATDTQYF.

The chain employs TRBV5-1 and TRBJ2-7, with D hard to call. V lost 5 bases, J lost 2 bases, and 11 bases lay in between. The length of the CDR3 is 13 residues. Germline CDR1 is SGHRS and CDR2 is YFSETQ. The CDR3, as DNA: TGCGCCAGCAGGCGTGTGGGCACCTACGAGCAGTACTTC. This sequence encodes CASRRVGTYEQYF.

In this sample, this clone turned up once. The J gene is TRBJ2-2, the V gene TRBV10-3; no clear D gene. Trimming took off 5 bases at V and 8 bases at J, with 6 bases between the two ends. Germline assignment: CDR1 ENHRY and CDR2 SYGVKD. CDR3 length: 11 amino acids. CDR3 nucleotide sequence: TGTGCCATCAGTCTAGGTGGGGAGCTGTTTTTT. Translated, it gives CAISLGGELFF.

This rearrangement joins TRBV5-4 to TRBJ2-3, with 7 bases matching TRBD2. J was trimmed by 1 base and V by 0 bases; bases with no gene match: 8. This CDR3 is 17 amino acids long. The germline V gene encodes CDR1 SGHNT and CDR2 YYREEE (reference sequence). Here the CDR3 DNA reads TGTGCCAGCAGCTTGGGAGGGCGGGGGTCAGGCACAGATACGCAGTATTTT. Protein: CASSLGGRGSGTDTQYF.

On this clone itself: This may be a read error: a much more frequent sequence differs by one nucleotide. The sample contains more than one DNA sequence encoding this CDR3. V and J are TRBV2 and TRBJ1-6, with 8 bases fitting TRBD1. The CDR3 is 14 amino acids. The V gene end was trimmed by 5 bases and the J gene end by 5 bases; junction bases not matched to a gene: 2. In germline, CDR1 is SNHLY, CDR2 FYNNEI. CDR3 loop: CASSLTGDNSPLHF. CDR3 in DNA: TGTGCCAGCAGTTTGACAGGGGATAATTCACCCCTCCACTTT. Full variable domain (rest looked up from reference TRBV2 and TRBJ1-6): EPEVTQTPSHQVTQMGQEVILRCVPISNHLYFYWYRQILGQKVEFLVSFYNNEISEKSEIFDDQFSVERPDGSNFTLKIRSTKLEDSAMYFCASSLTGDNSPLHFGNGTRLTVT.

CDR3 bases: TGTGCCAGCAGCTCCCAACAGGCGGCGAGGGCTTTCTTT. This gives the protein CASSSQQAARAFF. The genes are TRBV7-9 and TRBJ1-1; possible D gene TRBD1, 5 bases. The CDR3 has 13 residues. Per germline, CDR1 SEHNR and CDR2 FQNEAQ (reference sequence). V dropped 4 bases and J dropped 11 bases, with 17 bases sitting between them.

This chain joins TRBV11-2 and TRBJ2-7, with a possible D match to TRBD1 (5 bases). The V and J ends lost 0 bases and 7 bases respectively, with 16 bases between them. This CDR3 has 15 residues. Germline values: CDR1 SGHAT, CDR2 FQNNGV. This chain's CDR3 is CASSLDPGSPQEQYF. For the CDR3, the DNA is TGTGCCAGCAGCTTAGATCCAGGGTCTCCCCAGGAGCAGTACTTC.

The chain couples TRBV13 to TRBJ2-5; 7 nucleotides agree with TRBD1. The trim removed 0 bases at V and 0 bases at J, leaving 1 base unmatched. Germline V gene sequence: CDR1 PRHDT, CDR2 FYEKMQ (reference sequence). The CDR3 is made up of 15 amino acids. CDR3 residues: CASSLGQGYQETQYF. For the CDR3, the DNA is TGTGCCAGCAGCTTAGGACAGGGGTACCAAGAGACCCAGTACTTC.

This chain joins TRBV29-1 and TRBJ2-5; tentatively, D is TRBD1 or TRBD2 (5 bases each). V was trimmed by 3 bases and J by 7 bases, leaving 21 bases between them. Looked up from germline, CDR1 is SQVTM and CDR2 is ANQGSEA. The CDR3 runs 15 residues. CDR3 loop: CSVERGTWGKRTQYF. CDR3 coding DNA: TGCAGCGTTGAGAGAGGGACCTGGGGCAAGAGGACCCAGTACTTC.

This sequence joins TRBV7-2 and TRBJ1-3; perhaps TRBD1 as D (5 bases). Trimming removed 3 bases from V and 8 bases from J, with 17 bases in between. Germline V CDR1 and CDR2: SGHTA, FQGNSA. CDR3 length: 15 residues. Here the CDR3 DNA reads TGTGCCAGCAGCTTGTGGCGGACCGGGGGGGACACCATATATTTT. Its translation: CASSLWRTGGDTIYF.

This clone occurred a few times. The CDR3 here is CASRSDWQETQYF. The CDR3 nucleotides are TGTGCCAGCAGGTCAGACTGGCAAGAGACCCAGTACTTC. The V call is TRBV2, the J call TRBJ2-5, with D unclear. Germline loops: CDR1 SNHLY, CDR2 FYNNEI. The CDR3 is 13 residues long. V lost 6 bases and J 2 bases, leaving 10 bases between the germline ends.

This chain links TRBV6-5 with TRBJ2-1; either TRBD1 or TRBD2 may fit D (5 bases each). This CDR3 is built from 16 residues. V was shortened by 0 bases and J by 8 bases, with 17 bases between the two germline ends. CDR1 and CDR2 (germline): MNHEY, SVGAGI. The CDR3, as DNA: TGTGCCAGCAGTTACTCGGGGAGTGGGGGTCGGGATGAGCAGTTCTTC. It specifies CASSYSGSGGRDEQFF.

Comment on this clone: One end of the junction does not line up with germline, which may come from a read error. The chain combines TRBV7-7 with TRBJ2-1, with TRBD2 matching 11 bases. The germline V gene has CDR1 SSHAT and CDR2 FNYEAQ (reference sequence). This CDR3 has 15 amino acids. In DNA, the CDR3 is TGTGCTAGCAGCTTGGGTACTAGCGGGAGCAGCGAGCAGTTCTTC. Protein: CASSLGTSGSSEQFF.

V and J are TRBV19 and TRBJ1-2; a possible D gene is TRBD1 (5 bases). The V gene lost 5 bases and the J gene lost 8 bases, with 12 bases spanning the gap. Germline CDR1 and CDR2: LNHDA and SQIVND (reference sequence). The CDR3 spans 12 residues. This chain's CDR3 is CASSRQLGGYTF. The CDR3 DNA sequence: TGTGCCAGTAGTCGACAGCTCGGGGGCTACACCTTC.